What follows describes a single T cell receptor beta chain. The data belong to a study of blood T cell repertoires in COVID-19. Germline CDR1 reads MNHEY; CDR2 reads SVGAGI. The trim removed 2 bases at V and 4 bases at J, leaving 3 bases unmatched. CDR3 length: 14 residues. How the authors handled the data: Nucleated cell counts were estimated from reference gene primer amplification. Some clones are missing from TCRdb's copy, which holds only in-frame ones; the method was immunoSEQ multiplex PCR. V and J calls and clone size follow that table, whereas D and trimming were derived from the DNA. The table records under 200,000 clones, less than 90% of them present only once.

Sequencing was carried out using peripheral blood. The chain carries TRBV6-5 and TRBJ1-1; TRBD1 aligns across 8 bases. The sequence derives from a woman aged 55-69 years with COVID-19, enrolled during active disease. The CDR3: CASSYRQGSTEAFF. DNA for the CDR3: TGTGCCAGCAGTTACAGACAGGGGAGCACTGAAGCTTTCTTT.